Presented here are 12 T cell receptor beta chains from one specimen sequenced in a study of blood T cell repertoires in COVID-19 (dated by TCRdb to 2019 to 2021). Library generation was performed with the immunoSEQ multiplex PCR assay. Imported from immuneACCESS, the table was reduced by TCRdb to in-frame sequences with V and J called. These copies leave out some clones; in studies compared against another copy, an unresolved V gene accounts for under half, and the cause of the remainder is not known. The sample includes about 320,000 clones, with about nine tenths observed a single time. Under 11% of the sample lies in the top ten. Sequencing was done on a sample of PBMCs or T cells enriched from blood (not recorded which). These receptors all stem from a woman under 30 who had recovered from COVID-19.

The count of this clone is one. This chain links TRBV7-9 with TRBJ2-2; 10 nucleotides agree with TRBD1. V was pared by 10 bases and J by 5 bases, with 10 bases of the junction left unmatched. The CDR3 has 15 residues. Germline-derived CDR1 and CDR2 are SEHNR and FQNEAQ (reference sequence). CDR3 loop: CATKRGTGETGELFF. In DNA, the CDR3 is TGTGCCACCAAAAGGGGGACAGGGGAAACCGGGGAGCTGTTTTTT. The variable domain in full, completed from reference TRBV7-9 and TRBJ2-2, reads DTGVSQNPRHKITKRGQNVTFRCDPISEHNRLYWYRQTLGQGPEFLTYFQNEAQLEKSRLLSDRFSAERPKGSFSTLEIQRTEQGDSAMYLCATKRGTGETGELFFGEGSRLTVL.

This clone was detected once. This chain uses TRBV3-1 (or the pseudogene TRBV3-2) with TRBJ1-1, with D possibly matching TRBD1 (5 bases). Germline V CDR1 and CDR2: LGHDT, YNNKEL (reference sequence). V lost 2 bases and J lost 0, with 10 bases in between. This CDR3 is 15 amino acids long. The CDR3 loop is CASSQTDTMNTEAFF. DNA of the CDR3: TGTGCCAGCAGCCAAACGGACACAATGAACACTGAAGCTTTCTTT.

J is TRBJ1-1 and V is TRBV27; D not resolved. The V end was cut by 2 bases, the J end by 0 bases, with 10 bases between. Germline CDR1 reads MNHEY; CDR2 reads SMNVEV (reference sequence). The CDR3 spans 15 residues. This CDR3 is CASSLSPGLNTEAFF. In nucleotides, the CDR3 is TGTGCCAGCAGTTTAAGTCCAGGTCTGAACACTGAAGCTTTCTTT.

In nucleotides, the CDR3 is TGTGCCAGCAGTTTGCTCGTGGGGCAGGGCAGCACTGAAGCTTTCTTT. Translated: CASSLLVGQGSTEAFF. This sequence joins TRBV27 and TRBJ1-1; a weak D match, TRBD1 (5 bases). The germline gives CDR1 MNHEY, CDR2 SMNVEV (reference sequence). CDR3 length equals 16 residues. The germline V and J ends were trimmed by 3 bases and 4 bases, with 18 bases remaining between them.

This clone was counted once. The CDR3, as DNA: TGTGCCAGCAAGTGGGGGACAGGGTTTCCACCCCTCCACTTT. It yields the protein CASKWGTGFPPLHF. This chain joins TRBV2 and TRBJ1-6; 9 bases fit TRBD1. The CDR3 contains 14 residues. Trimming at V came to 7 bases and at J to 11 bases, leaving 9 bases not matched to a gene. Germline V lookup: CDR1 SNHLY, CDR2 FYNNEI.

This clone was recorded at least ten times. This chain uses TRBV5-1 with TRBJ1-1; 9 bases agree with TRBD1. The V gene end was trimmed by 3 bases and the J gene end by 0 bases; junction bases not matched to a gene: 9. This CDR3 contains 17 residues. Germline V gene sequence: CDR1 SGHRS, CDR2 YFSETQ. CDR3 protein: CASSSRTGDLLNTEAFF. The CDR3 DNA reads TGCGCCAGCAGCTCCCGGACAGGGGACCTATTGAACACTGAAGCTTTCTTT.

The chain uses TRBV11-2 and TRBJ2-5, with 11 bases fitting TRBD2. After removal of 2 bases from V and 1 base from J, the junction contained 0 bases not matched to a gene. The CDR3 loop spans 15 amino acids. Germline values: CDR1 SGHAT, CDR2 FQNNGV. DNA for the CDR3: TGTGCCAGCAGCTTACTAGCGGGAGGCCAAGAGACCCAGTACTTC. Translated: CASSLLAGGQETQYF.

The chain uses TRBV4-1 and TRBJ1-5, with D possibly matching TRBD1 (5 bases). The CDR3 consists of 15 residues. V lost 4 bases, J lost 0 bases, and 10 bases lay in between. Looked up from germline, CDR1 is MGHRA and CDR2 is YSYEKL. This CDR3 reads CASSLGGGSNQPQHF. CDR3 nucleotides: TGCGCCAGCAGCCTCGGGGGGGGTAGCAATCAGCCCCAGCATTTT.

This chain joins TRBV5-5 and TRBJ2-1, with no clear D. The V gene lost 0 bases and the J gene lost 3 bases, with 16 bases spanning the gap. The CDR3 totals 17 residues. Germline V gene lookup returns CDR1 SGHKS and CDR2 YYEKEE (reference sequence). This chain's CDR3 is CASSLAPAAHRYNEQFF. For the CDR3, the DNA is TGTGCCAGCAGCTTGGCCCCCGCGGCACACCGCTACAATGAGCAGTTCTTC.

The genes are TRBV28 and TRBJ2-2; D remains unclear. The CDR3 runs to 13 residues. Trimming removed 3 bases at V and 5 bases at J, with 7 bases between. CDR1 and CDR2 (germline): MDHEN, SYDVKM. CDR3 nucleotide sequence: TGTGCCAGCAGTTTTTTCACAACCGGGGAGCTGTTTTTT. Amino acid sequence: CASSFFTTGELFF.

The CDR3 region has the DNA TGTGCCAGCAGTGATGGACAGGGGGGGGACTATGGCTACACCTTC. This gives the protein CASSDGQGGDYGYTF. J is TRBJ1-2 and V is TRBV2, with 10 bases identical to TRBD1. Unmatched junction bases numbered 4, after V lost 3 bases and J lost 3 bases. The CDR3 consists of 15 residues. In germline, CDR1 is SNHLY, CDR2 FYNNEI.

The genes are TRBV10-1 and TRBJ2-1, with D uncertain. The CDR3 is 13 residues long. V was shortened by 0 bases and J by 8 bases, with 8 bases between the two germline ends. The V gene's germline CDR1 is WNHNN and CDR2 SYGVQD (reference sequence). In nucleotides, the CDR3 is TGCGCCAGCAGTGAGTCCGAGATTCATGAGCAGTTCTTC. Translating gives CASSESEIHEQFF.